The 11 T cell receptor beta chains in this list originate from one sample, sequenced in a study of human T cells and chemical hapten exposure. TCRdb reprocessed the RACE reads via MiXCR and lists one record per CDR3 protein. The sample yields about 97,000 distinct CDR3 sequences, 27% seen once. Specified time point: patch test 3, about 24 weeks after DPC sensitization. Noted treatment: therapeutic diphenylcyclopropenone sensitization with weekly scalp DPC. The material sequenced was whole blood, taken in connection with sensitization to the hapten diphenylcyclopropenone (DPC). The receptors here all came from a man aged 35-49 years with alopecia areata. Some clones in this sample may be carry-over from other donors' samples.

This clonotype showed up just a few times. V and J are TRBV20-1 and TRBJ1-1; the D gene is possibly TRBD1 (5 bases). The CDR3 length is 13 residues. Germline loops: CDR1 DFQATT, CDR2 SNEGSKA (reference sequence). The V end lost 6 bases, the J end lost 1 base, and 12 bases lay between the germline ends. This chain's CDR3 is CSALTTANTEAFF. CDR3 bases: TGCAGTGCCCTTACGACAGCGAACACTGAAGCTTTCTTT.

DNA of the CDR3: TGTGCCAGCAGCCTCTTTCGATCCTCGCTCGGTGAGCAGTTCTTC. Translated, it gives CASSLFRSSLGEQFF. The gene calls are TRBV7-2 and TRBJ2-1, with D unclear. V lost 5 bases and J 9 bases, leaving 20 bases between the germline ends. The CDR3 totals 15 residues. The germline V gene has CDR1 SGHTA and CDR2 FQGNSA.

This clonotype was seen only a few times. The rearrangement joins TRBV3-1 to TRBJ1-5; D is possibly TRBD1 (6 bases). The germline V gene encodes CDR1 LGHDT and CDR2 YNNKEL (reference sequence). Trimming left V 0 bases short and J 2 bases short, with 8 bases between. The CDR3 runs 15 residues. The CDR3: CASSQDWTGNQPQHF. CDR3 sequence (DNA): TGTGCCAGCAGCCAAGATTGGACAGGCAATCAGCCCCAGCATTTT.

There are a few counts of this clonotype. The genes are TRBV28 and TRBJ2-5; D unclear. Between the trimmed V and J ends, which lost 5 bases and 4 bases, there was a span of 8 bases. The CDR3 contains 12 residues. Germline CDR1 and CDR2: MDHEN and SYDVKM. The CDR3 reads CASSRGGETQYF. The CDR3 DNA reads TGTGCCAGCAGTCGAGGCGGAGAGACCCAGTACTTC.

In DNA form, the CDR3 reads TGTGCCAGCAGTTACTCACTAGCGGGAGGCACCGAGCAGTTCTTC. This encodes CASSYSLAGGTEQFF. This chain links TRBV6-6 with TRBJ2-1; 12 bases are a match to TRBD2. The CDR3 totals 15 residues. CDR1 and CDR2 from the germline V gene are MNHNY and SVGAGI (reference sequence). V shed 0 bases and J 10 bases; nucleotides not matched to a gene: 4.

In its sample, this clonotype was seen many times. DNA for the CDR3: TGTGCCAGCAGTTCTCGGACTAGCGGTCGGTCCGGGGAGCTGTTTTTT. It translates to CASSSRTSGRSGELFF. The chain is built from TRBV12-3 or TRBV12-4 and TRBJ2-2, with 10 bases aligning to TRBD2. V lost 4 bases and J lost 6; bases outside the gene matches: 8. The CDR3 totals 16 residues.

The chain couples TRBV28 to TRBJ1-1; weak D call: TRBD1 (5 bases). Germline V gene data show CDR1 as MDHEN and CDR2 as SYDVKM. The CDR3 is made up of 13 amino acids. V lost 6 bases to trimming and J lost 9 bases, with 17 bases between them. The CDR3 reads CASRSRRGAQAFF. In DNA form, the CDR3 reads TGTGCCAGCAGGTCAAGGCGAGGGGCCCAAGCTTTCTTT.

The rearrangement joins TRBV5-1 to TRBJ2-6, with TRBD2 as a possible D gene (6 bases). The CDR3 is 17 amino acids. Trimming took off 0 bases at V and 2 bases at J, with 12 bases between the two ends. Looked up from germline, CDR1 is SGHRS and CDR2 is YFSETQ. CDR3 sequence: CASSLASGVTGANVLTF. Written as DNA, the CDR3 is TGCGCCAGCAGCTTGGCGTCGGGGGTCACTGGGGCCAACGTCCTGACTTTC.

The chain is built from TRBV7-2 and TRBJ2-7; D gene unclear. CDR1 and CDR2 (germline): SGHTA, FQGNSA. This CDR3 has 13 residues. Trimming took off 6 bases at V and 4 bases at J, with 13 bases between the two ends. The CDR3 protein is CASSSSAGYEQYF. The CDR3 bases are TGTGCCAGCAGTTCCTCTGCCGGATACGAGCAGTACTTC.

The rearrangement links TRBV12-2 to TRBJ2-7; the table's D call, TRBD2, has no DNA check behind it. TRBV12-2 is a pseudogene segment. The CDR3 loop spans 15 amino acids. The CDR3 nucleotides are TGTGCAAGTCGTTTCCCCAGCGGTTACCGGTACGAGCAGTACTTC. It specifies CASRFPSGYRYEQYF.

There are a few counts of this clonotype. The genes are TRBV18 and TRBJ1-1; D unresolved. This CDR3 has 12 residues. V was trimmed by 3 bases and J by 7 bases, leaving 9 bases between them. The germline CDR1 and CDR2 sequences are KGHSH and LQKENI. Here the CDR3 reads CASSPLGDEAFF. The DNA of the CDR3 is TGTGCCAGCTCACCTCTCGGGGATGAAGCTTTCTTT.